Below are 13 T cell receptor beta chains sequenced from a single sample in a study of molecular identifiers for immune sequencing clone quantification. TCRdb passed the PCR reads through MiXCR, listing each CDR3 protein once. This table holds some 70,000 distinct CDR3 sequences, around 18% found once. The sequenced material came from naive CD8+ T cells from blood, with Jurkat cell RNA spiked in. Stated subset: FACS-sorted CD8+CD4-CCR7+CD45RA+ naive T cells. These receptors all come from a human donor in good health. Some libraries in this study had Jurkat cell RNA spiked in.

This clonotype has ten or more counts. The chain carries TRBV4-1 and TRBJ2-2, with a possible D match to TRBD2 (5 bases). This CDR3 is built from 16 residues. The germline CDR1 and CDR2 sequences are MGHRA and YSYEKL. V was clipped by 1 base and J by 3 bases, with 12 bases between them. The CDR3 DNA reads TGCGCCAGCAGCCAAGTCCCCAGCGGTTACACCGGGGAGCTGTTTTTT. Translation gives CASSQVPSGYTGELFF.

This clonotype was recorded many times. The V call is TRBV19, the J call TRBJ2-7, with D possibly matching TRBD2 (6 bases). V was pared by 3 bases and J by 4 bases, with 10 bases between. This CDR3 spans 13 amino acids. Germline values: CDR1 LNHDA, CDR2 SQIVND (reference sequence). CDR3: CASSIGGVYEQYF. The CDR3 nucleotides read TGTGCCAGTAGTATCGGAGGGGTTTACGAGCAGTACTTC. The whole variable domain, filled in from reference TRBV19 and TRBJ2-7, reads DGGITQSPKYLFRKEGQNVTLSCEQNLNHDAMYWYRQDPGQGLRLIYYSQIVNDFQKGDIAEGYSVSREKKESFPLTVTSAQKNPTAFYLCASSIGGVYEQYFGPGTRLTVT.

This clonotype was seen at least ten times. This rearrangement joins TRBV13 to TRBJ2-1; D unclear. CDR1 and CDR2 from the germline V gene are PRHDT and FYEKMQ (reference sequence). CDR3 length: 15 residues. With 3 bases removed from V and 0 bases from J, the gap between germline ends came to 9 bases. This CDR3 is CASSLLLSSYNEQFF. The DNA of the CDR3 is TGTGCCAGCAGCTTGCTATTAAGCTCCTACAATGAGCAGTTCTTC. Full variable domain (outside the CDR3, taken from reference TRBV13 and TRBJ2-1): AAGVIQSPRHLIKEKRETATLKCYPIPRHDTVYWYQQGPGQDPQFLISFYEKMQSDKGSIPDRFSAQQFSDYHSELNMSSLELGDSALYFCASSLLLSSYNEQFFGPGTRLTVL.

This clonotype was picked up one time. A read error may explain this, as a much larger clone is one base away. This sequence joins TRBV5-1 and TRBJ1-3; TRBD1 is a possible D gene (6 bases). From germline, CDR1 is SGHRS and CDR2 YFSETQ. The CDR3 is made up of 17 amino acids. V lost 3 bases, J lost 1 base, and 17 bases lay in between. The CDR3 DNA is TGCGCCAGCAGCTACTACAGGGTCGGGTCTTCTGGAAACACCATATATTTT. Translating it yields CASSYYRVGSSGNTIYF.

This clonotype has a count of ten or more. The V gene is TRBV3-1, the J gene TRBJ2-1; D not resolved. Deletions cut 4 bases from V and 10 bases from J, with 17 bases between. This CDR3 is built from 14 residues. CDR1 and CDR2 (germline): LGHDT, YNNKEL (reference sequence). The CDR3, as DNA: TGTGCCAGCAGCCCGCCCCGTTCTACACAGGAGCAGTTCTTC. Its translation is CASSPPRSTQEQFF.

This clonotype occurred many times. The V gene is TRBV25-1, the J gene TRBJ2-4; 7 nucleotides align to TRBD1. Germline V lookup: CDR1 MGHDK, CDR2 SYGVNS. This CDR3 comprises 17 residues. The ends lost 7 bases at V and 2 bases at J; junction bases unmatched: 14. CDR3 residues: CASTRRQGYQTKNIQYF. Written as DNA, the CDR3 is TGTGCCAGCACCAGAAGACAGGGTTACCAGACCAAAAACATTCAGTACTTC.

The chain employs TRBV27 and TRBJ2-7; 9 nucleotides match TRBD2. CDR3 length: 14 amino acids. Germline CDR1 is MNHEY and CDR2 is SMNVEV (reference sequence). With V trimmed by 4 bases and J by 3 bases, 4 bases remained unmatched. CDR3 loop: CASSSASGNYEQYF. The CDR3 region has the DNA TGTGCCAGCAGTTCGGCTAGCGGGAACTACGAGCAGTACTTC.

This clonotype was detected ten times or more. J is TRBJ2-1 and V is TRBV5-4; D remains unclear. Germline CDR1 SGHNT, CDR2 YYREEE (reference sequence). Trimming stripped 0 bases from V and 14 bases from J, with 6 bases between. CDR3 length equals 10 residues. The CDR3, as DNA: TGTGCCAGCAGCTTGGGTTCGGAGTTCTTC. It encodes CASSLGSEFF.

This clonotype has ten or more counts. The chain joins TRBV24-1 to TRBJ1-1; a weak D match, TRBD1 (6 bases). This CDR3 is 19 amino acids long. Germline CDR1 is KGHDR and CDR2 is SFDVKD. Trimming pared 5 bases from V and 4 bases from J, leaving 28 bases between. The CDR3 spells CATSASGGRGSELATEAFF. The DNA for the CDR3 is TGTGCCACCAGTGCTTCGGGGGGGCGGGGTAGCGAATTAGCCACTGAAGCTTTCTTT.

This clonotype was detected ten times or more. The rearrangement uses TRBV20-1 and TRBJ2-1; 13 bases match TRBD2. Per germline, CDR1 DFQATT and CDR2 SNEGSKA (reference sequence). This CDR3 is 17 amino acids long. The trim removed 1 base at V and 5 bases at J, leaving 8 bases unmatched. The CDR3 DNA follows: TGCAGTGCTAGAGGGCGCCGCGGACTAGCGGGGGACAATGAGCAGTTCTTC. Its translation: CSARGRRGLAGDNEQFF.

With regard to this clonotype: This may come from a read error, since a much larger clone is one base off. J is TRBJ2-3 and V is TRBV27; D gene unclear. This CDR3 comprises 15 residues. In germline, CDR1 is MNHEY, CDR2 SMNVEV (reference sequence). This CDR3 reads CAGSLGLGYTDTQYF. The CDR3 DNA follows: TGTGCCGGCAGTTTAGGCCTGGGGTACACAGATACGCAGTATTTT.

A remark on this clonotype: Being one base from a much bigger clone, this may be a read error. The CDR3 carries no conserved terminal phenylalanine or tryptophan, so it likely arises from a read error. The chain has TRBV30 and TRBJ2-1; D remains unclear. CDR1 is GTSNPN, CDR2 SVGIG, per germline (reference sequence). V dropped 6 bases and J dropped 10 bases, with 13 bases sitting between them. The CDR3 is made up of 11 amino acids. The CDR3 protein is CACVLRPEQFL. CDR3 in DNA: TGTGCCTGCGTCCTAAGACCAGAGCAGTTCCTC.

In this sample, this clonotype turned up once. The chain links TRBV2 to TRBJ2-7, with TRBD1 matching 7 bases. This CDR3 is built from 13 residues. Germline V gives CDR1 SNHLY, CDR2 FYNNEI. Trimming cost V 6 bases and J 3 bases; bases outside gene matches: 5. For the CDR3, the DNA is TGTGCCAGCAGGCCCAGGACAGGCTACGAGCAGTACTTC. Protein: CASRPRTGYEQYF.